The 30 T cell receptor beta chains given below trace back to one sample, sequenced in a study of blood T cell repertoires in COVID-19. TCRdb's table, derived via immunoSEQ multiplex PCR, lists solely in-frame clones and lacks some. Here the sample spans some 70,000 clones, 87% being singletons. The material sequenced was peripheral blood. The origin of the receptors is a man aged 45-60 years with active COVID-19.

In this sample, this clone turned up a few times. The V gene is TRBV4-2, the J gene TRBJ2-5, with a weak D call TRBD1 (8 bases). The CDR3 has 15 residues. CDR1 is LGHNA, CDR2 YNFKEQ, per germline. V dropped 4 bases and J dropped 0 bases, with 12 bases sitting between them. The CDR3 DNA reads TGTGCCAGCAGCCGGGGGGGACAGGACCAAGAGACCCAGTACTTC. It codes for CASSRGGQDQETQYF.

This sequence joins TRBV5-1 and TRBJ2-7, with 9 bases matching TRBD1. The V gene end was trimmed by 0 bases and the J gene end by 2 bases; junction bases not matched to a gene: 3. CDR3 length: 15 amino acids. Germline CDR1 is SGHRS and CDR2 is YFSETQ. The CDR3, as DNA: TGCGCCAGCAGCTTGGGGGGGACAGGGCCCTACGAGCAGTACTTC. It translates to CASSLGGTGPYEQYF.

V is TRBV19 and J is TRBJ1-2; D not certain. V was pared by 3 bases and J by 5 bases, with 13 bases between. The length of the CDR3 is 14 residues. CDR1 and CDR2 (germline): LNHDA, SQIVND (reference sequence). Written as DNA, the CDR3 is TGTGCCAGTAGTATTAACAACCGCTTATATGGCTACACCTTC. This translates into CASSINNRLYGYTF.

The genes are TRBV6-5 and TRBJ2-7, with D unclear. The CDR3 totals 13 residues. Germline assignment: CDR1 MNHEY and CDR2 SVGAGI. V was pared by 2 bases and J by 6 bases, with 11 bases between. The CDR3 DNA reads as TGTGCCAGCAGTTACCATCTCGAGGCCGAGCAGTACTTC. This gives the protein CASSYHLEAEQYF.

This clone has only a few counts. The V and J genes are TRBV2 and TRBJ2-7; D possibly corresponds to TRBD1 (6 bases). Germline V lookup: CDR1 SNHLY, CDR2 FYNNEI. The length of the CDR3 is 15 residues. The germline V and J ends were trimmed by 3 bases and 3 bases, with 15 bases remaining between them. The CDR3 reads CASSDPPTGIYEQYF. For the CDR3, the DNA is TGTGCCAGCAGTGACCCCCCGACAGGAATCTACGAGCAGTACTTC.

This rearrangement joins TRBV28 to TRBJ2-5; 7 nucleotides line up with TRBD2. After removal of 6 bases from V and 1 base from J, the junction contained 8 bases not matched to a gene. The length of the CDR3 is 15 residues. CDR1 is MDHEN, CDR2 SYDVKM, per germline. The CDR3 loop reads CASSPVAGVQETQYF. The DNA of the CDR3 is TGTGCCAGCAGCCCCGTGGCGGGGGTCCAAGAGACCCAGTACTTC.

This chain connects TRBV18 to TRBJ2-1, with D unresolved. V lost 1 base to trimming and J lost 0 bases, with 7 bases between them. The CDR3 totals 15 residues. Germline CDR1 is KGHSH and CDR2 is LQKENI. CDR3: CASSPLSSSYNEQFF. CDR3 DNA sequence: TGTGCCAGCTCACCACTCTCCAGCTCCTACAATGAGCAGTTCTTC. The entire variable domain, with the rest obtained from reference TRBV18 and TRBJ2-1, is as follows: NAGVMQNPRHLVRRRGQEARLRCSPMKGHSHVYWYRQLPEEGLKFMVYLQKENIIDESGMPKERFSAEFPKEGPSILRIQQVVRGDSAAYFCASSPLSSSYNEQFFGPGTRLTVL.

This rearrangement joins TRBV7-2 to TRBJ2-3; the match to TRBD1 covers 7 bases. CDR3 length: 15 amino acids. Germline CDR1 is SGHTA and CDR2 is FQGNSA. Germline trimming cut 4 bases from V and 0 bases from J; bases unmatched to any gene: 4. The CDR3 DNA reads TGTGCCAGCAGCTCGTCAGGGGGTAGCACAGATACGCAGTATTTT. Its translation: CASSSSGGSTDTQYF.

The rearrangement links TRBV9 to TRBJ1-1, with TRBD1 matching 7 bases. The CDR3 runs to 16 residues. The V and J ends lost 3 bases and 6 bases, in that order; junction bases with no gene match: 14. CDR1 and CDR2 from the germline V gene are SGDLS and YYNGEE. The CDR3 nucleotides are TGTGCCAGCAGCGCCTCGGGCGGGACAGCGGTATCTGAAGCTTTCTTT. Translating it yields CASSASGGTAVSEAFF.

The genes are TRBV10-1 and TRBJ2-3, with 11 bases aligning to TRBD2. V shed 5 bases and J 4 bases; nucleotides not matched to a gene: 11. This CDR3 spans 17 amino acids. Germline loops: CDR1 WNHNN, CDR2 SYGVQD (reference sequence). In nucleotides, the CDR3 is TGCGCCAGCAGTTCCCCGTACCTAGCGGGAGGAGCAGATACGCAGTATTTT. Translating gives CASSSPYLAGGADTQYF.

This sequence joins TRBV18 and TRBJ1-1, with TRBD1 matching over 9 bases. Germline V gene lookup returns CDR1 KGHSH and CDR2 LQKENI. The V segment lost 3 bases and the J segment 5 bases; nucleotides outside the gene matches: 10. The CDR3 loop spans 16 amino acids. The CDR3 region has the DNA TGTGCCAGCTCACCGTCACAGGGGGCGAGGAGGACTGAAGCTTTCTTT. It codes for CASSPSQGARRTEAFF.

The J gene is TRBJ1-3, the V gene TRBV5-1; perhaps TRBD1 as D (5 bases). From germline, CDR1 is SGHRS and CDR2 YFSETQ. The CDR3 loop spans 15 amino acids. Trimming stripped 4 bases from V and 4 bases from J, with 15 bases between. CDR3 in amino acids: CASSDGGSEGNTIYF. As DNA, the CDR3 is TGCGCCAGCAGCGACGGGGGATCGGAAGGAAACACCATATATTTT.

The CDR3 region is CASSTVAGGPSAYF. As DNA, the CDR3 is TGTGCCAGTAGTACTGTAGCGGGAGGGCCTTCCGCCTACTTC. V gene TRBV19 combines with J gene TRBJ2-5, with TRBD2 matching over 11 bases. This CDR3 spans 14 amino acids. Germline trimming cut 4 bases from V and 14 bases from J; bases unmatched to any gene: 12. Germline values: CDR1 LNHDA, CDR2 SQIVND (reference sequence). Full variable domain (missing parts from reference TRBV19 and TRBJ2-5): DGGITQSPKYLFRKEGQNVTLSCEQNLNHDAMYWYRQDPGQGLRLIYYSQIVNDFQKGDIAEGYSVSREKKESFPLTVTSAQKNPTAFYLCASSTVAGGPSAYFGPGTRLLVL.

The chain has TRBV28 and TRBJ1-2; D is unclear. The CDR3 is made up of 13 amino acids. Trimming pared 2 bases from V and 10 bases from J, leaving 14 bases between. The germline CDR1 and CDR2 sequences are MDHEN and SYDVKM. The CDR3 protein is CASSLNGGNNYTF. The CDR3 region has the DNA TGTGCCAGCAGTTTAAATGGAGGGAACAACTACACCTTC.

In its sample, this clone was seen once. This chain uses TRBV3-1 (or the pseudogene TRBV3-2) with TRBJ1-4, with 9 positions matching TRBD1. J was trimmed by 5 bases and V by 8 bases; bases with no gene match: 9. Germline CDR1 and CDR2: LGHDT and YNNKEL (reference sequence). The CDR3 is 15 residues long. In DNA form, the CDR3 reads TGTGCCAGCCATTACCGGGACAGGGTCAATGAAAAACTGTTTTTT. Residues: CASHYRDRVNEKLFF.

The chain recombines TRBV18 with TRBJ1-5; D gene ambiguous. The CDR3 consists of 15 residues. The germline V and J ends were trimmed by 0 bases and 0 bases, with 6 bases remaining between them. Germline V lookup: CDR1 KGHSH, CDR2 LQKENI. The CDR3 is CASSPPSNSNQPQHF. CDR3 bases: TGTGCCAGCTCACCACCAAGCAATAGCAATCAGCCCCAGCATTTT. Combining the CDR3 with reference TRBV18 and TRBJ1-5 gives the whole variable domain NAGVMQNPRHLVRRRGQEARLRCSPMKGHSHVYWYRQLPEEGLKFMVYLQKENIIDESGMPKERFSAEFPKEGPSILRIQQVVRGDSAAYFCASSPPSNSNQPQHFGDGTRLSIL.

The chain couples TRBV28 to TRBJ1-2, with 8 bases fitting TRBD1. There are 13 residues in the CDR3. V lost 4 bases, J lost 6 bases, and 4 bases stayed unmatched. Germline CDR1 MDHEN, CDR2 SYDVKM. CDR3 loop: CASSSADRDGYTF. CDR3 in DNA: TGTGCCAGCAGTTCCGCGGACAGGGATGGCTACACCTTC.

The chain uses TRBV29-1 and TRBJ1-3; D is perhaps TRBD1 (6 bases). Per germline, CDR1 SQVTM and CDR2 ANQGSEA. This CDR3 has 13 residues. Trimming cost V 6 bases and J 4 bases, with 13 bases left between them. CDR3 in amino acids: CSVRGAPGNTIYF. In DNA form, the CDR3 reads TGCAGCGTACGGGGGGCGCCGGGAAACACCATATATTTT.

The chain combines TRBV28 with TRBJ2-1; 16 nucleotides agree with TRBD2. Germline values: CDR1 MDHEN, CDR2 SYDVKM. J lost 8 bases, V lost 4 bases, and 8 bases had no gene match. This CDR3 comprises 17 residues. CDR3 amino acids: CASSSPLGTSGRDEQFF. The CDR3 DNA reads TGTGCCAGCAGTTCACCGCTAGGGACTAGCGGGAGGGATGAGCAGTTCTTC.

The chain combines TRBV4-1 with TRBJ2-5; D is unresolved. Germline values: CDR1 MGHRA, CDR2 YSYEKL. Trimming removed 0 bases at V and 7 bases at J, with 15 bases between. This CDR3 is built from 15 residues. The DNA of the CDR3 is TGCGCCAGCAGCCAAGATACTAAACCCTTGGGGACCCAGTACTTC. Its protein is CASSQDTKPLGTQYF.

The chain joins TRBV5-1 to TRBJ1-3, with D maybe TRBD1 (6 bases). There are 18 residues in the CDR3. Germline-derived CDR1 and CDR2 are SGHRS and YFSETQ. V was pared by 0 bases and J by 1 base, with 17 bases between. The CDR3: CASSLASIGGVSGNTIYF. CDR3 DNA sequence: TGCGCCAGCAGCTTGGCCAGTATTGGGGGCGTATCTGGAAACACCATATATTTT.

The V call is TRBV11-3, the J call TRBJ1-1; 7 nucleotides align to TRBD1. The V and J ends lost 5 bases and 5 bases, in that order; junction bases with no gene match: 5. Germline loops: CDR1 SGHNT, CDR2 YENEEA. The length of the CDR3 is 13 residues. The CDR3: CASSRTGQTEAFF. The DNA for the CDR3 is TGTGCCAGCAGCAGGACGGGACAGACTGAAGCTTTCTTT.

The chain links TRBV6-1 to TRBJ2-7; a possible D gene is TRBD2 (5 bases). The germline V and J ends were trimmed by 1 base and 4 bases, with 11 bases remaining between them. CDR3 length: 14 residues. Per the germline V gene, CDR1 is MNHNS and CDR2 is SASEGT. The DNA for the CDR3 is TGTGCCAGCAGTGAAGTAGGTACGGGGTACGAGCAGTACTTC. Translating it yields CASSEVGTGYEQYF.

V gene TRBV2 combines with J gene TRBJ2-3; perhaps TRBD2 as D (6 bases). CDR1 is SNHLY, CDR2 FYNNEI, per germline. The CDR3 is 14 amino acids. Between the trimmed V and J ends, which lost 7 bases and 0 bases, there was a span of 11 bases. CDR3 bases: TGTGCCAGCAAGGCGGGGCATAGCACAGATACGCAGTATTTT. As protein: CASKAGHSTDTQYF.

The chain combines TRBV27 with TRBJ1-1; D might be TRBD1 (6 bases). Germline V CDR1 and CDR2: MNHEY, SMNVEV (reference sequence). There are 15 residues in the CDR3. The V end was cut by 3 bases, the J end by 0 bases, with 11 bases between. The CDR3: CASSLTDSVNTEAFF. In DNA, the CDR3 is TGTGCCAGCAGTTTGACGGACAGTGTGAACACTGAAGCTTTCTTT.

This chain joins TRBV5-1 and TRBJ1-2; D uncertain. CDR3 length equals 15 residues. V was pared by 0 bases and J by 4 bases, with 13 bases between. Germline CDR1 SGHRS, CDR2 YFSETQ. CDR3 loop: CASSLDGEGSYGYTF. CDR3 sequence (DNA): TGCGCCAGCAGCTTGGACGGGGAGGGCAGCTATGGCTACACCTTC.

The rearrangement links TRBV4-1 to TRBJ2-1; 8 bases fit TRBD1. J lost 3 bases, V lost 5 bases, and 6 bases had no gene match. Germline V CDR1 and CDR2: MGHRA, YSYEKL. This CDR3 is 15 amino acids long. CDR3 region: CASSIPTGDYNEQFF. CDR3 coding DNA: TGCGCCAGCAGCATCCCGACAGGGGACTACAATGAGCAGTTCTTC.

The chain recombines TRBV21-1 with TRBJ2-1; the listed D gene, TRBD2, was not tested against the DNA. TRBV21-1 is described as a pseudogene. This CDR3 comprises 18 residues. The CDR3 sequence is CASSVRLGGGGDGNEQFF. The CDR3 region has the DNA TGTGCCAGCAGCGTGCGGTTGGGAGGGGGAGGTGACGGCAATGAGCAGTTCTTC.

The chain carries TRBV24-1 and TRBJ2-5; 10 nucleotides align to TRBD2. With 9 bases clipped from V and 3 bases from J, the junction kept 12 bases outside the gene matches. The CDR3 runs to 16 residues. Germline V gene sequence: CDR1 KGHDR, CDR2 SFDVKD. In nucleotides, the CDR3 is TGTGCCACCGGCTCTAGCGGGAGTTTCCTCAAAGAGACCCAGTACTTC. Its translation: CATGSSGSFLKETQYF.

The genes are TRBV5-1 and TRBJ1-1, with 9 bases matching TRBD1. Germline V lookup: CDR1 SGHRS, CDR2 YFSETQ. V shed 0 bases and J 2 bases; nucleotides not matched to a gene: 5. This CDR3 contains 16 residues. The CDR3 DNA reads as TGCGCCAGCAGCTTGGCGGACAGGGGAGGTAACACTGAAGCTTTCTTT. This encodes CASSLADRGGNTEAFF.